The rows below give T cell receptor beta chains drawn from one sample of a study of T cells after posttransplantation cyclophosphamide. Generated by immunoSEQ multiplex PCR, the TCRdb table keeps only in-frame clones and is missing some. The sample includes 5,400 or so clones, approximately 83% of them seen just once. The sample here was CD4+ T cells sorted from blood, taken 350 to 370 days after allogeneic stem cell transplant with posttransplant cyclophosphamide. The receptors come from a male patient in his fifties or sixties who received an allogeneic stem cell transplant from a related donor and was CMV-positive. Some T cells could come from the graft donor. Each CDR3 is given with its conserved first and last residue. Fields, in order: D gene, clone size, J gene, V gene, CDR3 protein, CDR3 DNA. D genes are given only for firm matches. Some rows mark clone size as missing; the rest say once, few, many or name a class of expanded clone.

>TRBD1|NA|TRBJ2-7|TRBV5-1
CASSLFPGQGYEQYF
TGCGCCAGCAGCTTATTTCCGGGACAGGGTTACGAGCAGTACTTC
>NA|NA|TRBJ1-2|TRBV5-5
CASSPTLTEYYGYTF
TGTGCCAGCAGCCCGACCCTGACAGAATACTATGGCTACACCTTC
>NA|once|TRBJ1-2|TRBV2
CASMREVVIGYTF
TGTGCCAGCATGAGGGAAGTAGTTATTGGCTACACCTTC
>TRBD1|few|TRBJ2-7|TRBV6-5
CATSSGTGAYEQYF
TGTGCCACAAGTTCCGGGACAGGGGCCTACGAGCAGTACTTC
>TRBD1|NA|TRBJ2-4|TRBV5-5
CASSFNRGLVNIQYF
TGTGCCAGCAGCTTCAACAGGGGGCTGGTAAACATTCAGTACTTC
>NA|once|TRBJ2-3|TRBV4-1
CASSQVTGVTDTQYF
TGCGCCAGCAGCCAAGTCACGGGGGTGACAGATACGCAGTATTTT
>NA|NA|TRBJ2-1|TRBV25-1
CASSELMRGPAYNEQFF
TGTGCCAGCAGTGAATTGATGCGGGGGCCTGCCTACAATGAGCAGTTCTTC
>NA|NA|TRBJ2-5|TRBV5-1
CASSSGLIIQETQYF
TGCGCCAGCAGTTCGGGACTCATTATCCAAGAGACCCAGTACTTC
>TRBD1|NA|TRBJ2-1|TRBV5-6
CASSLDRGTSYNEQFF
TGTGCCAGCAGCCTGGACAGGGGTACGTCCTACAATGAGCAGTTCTTC
>NA|NA|TRBJ1-1|TRBV7-9
CASRGTGKRNTEAFF
TGTGCCAGCAGGGGAACAGGGAAGCGTAACACTGAAGCTTTCTTT
>TRBD2|few|TRBJ2-7|TRBV14
CASSHLLGTSPYEQYF
TGTGCCAGCAGCCATCTCCTGGGGACTAGCCCCTACGAGCAGTACTTC
>TRBD2|NA|TRBJ2-7|TRBV6-6
CASSYNGGRAYEQYF
TGTGCCAGCAGTTATAATGGTGGGAGGGCCTACGAGCAGTACTTC
>NA|NA|TRBJ2-5|TRBV5-8
CASNPGHQETQYF
TGTGCCAGCAACCCTGGGCACCAAGAGACCCAGTACTTC
>NA|NA|TRBJ1-3|TRBV7-8
CASRDDMYLSGNTIYF
TGTGCCAGCAGAGACGACATGTACCTCTCTGGAAACACCATATATTTT
>NA|NA|TRBJ2-1|TRBV18
CASSTPFRDTDRNEQFF
TGTGCCAGCTCAACTCCCTTCCGGGACACGGACCGCAATGAGCAGTTCTTC
>TRBD2|NA|TRBJ2-1|TRBV18
CASSLGTSGSIHEQFF
TGTGCCAGCTCCCTCGGGACTAGCGGGAGCATCCATGAGCAGTTCTTC
>NA|NA|TRBJ2-4|TRBV30
CAWSVRRRLAKNIQYF
TGTGCCTGGAGTGTAAGGCGGAGACTAGCCAAAAACATTCAGTACTTC
>NA|NA|TRBJ1-1|TRBV6-5
CASSPPPGMNTEAFF
TGTGCCAGCAGCCCCCCACCGGGTATGAACACTGAAGCTTTCTTT
>TRBD2|NA|TRBJ2-3|TRBV6-5
CASSYMLAGDTQYF
TGTGCCAGCAGTTACATGTTAGCGGGAGATACGCAGTATTTT
>TRBD2|NA|TRBJ2-3|TRBV7-2
CASRTSGGGTDTQYF
TGTGCCAGCAGGACTAGCGGGGGGGGCACAGATACGCAGTATTTT
>TRBD1|NA|TRBJ1-2|TRBV11-2
CASSLRTGGFDYTF
TGTGCCAGCAGCTTACGGACAGGGGGATTTGACTACACCTTC
>TRBD2|NA|TRBJ2-2|TRBV7-6
CASSVGLGSTGELFF
TGTGCCAGCAGCGTGGGACTAGGTAGCACCGGGGAGCTGTTTTTT
>TRBD2|NA|TRBJ2-2|TRBV9
CASSVILVSGGSTGELFF
TGTGCCAGCAGCGTAATTCTGGTTAGCGGGGGTTCCACCGGGGAGCTGTTTTTT
>TRBD1|NA|TRBJ2-5|TRBV5-1
CASSSGTGGYQETQYF
TGCGCCAGCAGCTCCGGGACAGGGGGGTACCAAGAGACCCAGTACTTC
>TRBD1|few|TRBJ1-2|TRBV18
CASSPTAGGVGYTF
TGTGCCAGCTCACCAACCGCAGGGGGCGTTGGCTACACCTTC
>TRBD2|NA|TRBJ2-7|TRBV5-4
CASSLAGGRDEQYF
TGTGCCAGCAGCTTGGCTGGGGGGAGGGACGAGCAGTACTTC
>NA|once|TRBJ1-2|TRBV7-9
CASSKGLTYGYTF
TGTGCCAGCAGTAAGGGGCTCACCTATGGCTACACCTTC
>TRBD2|NA|TRBJ2-7|TRBV5-1
CASSLSGSLQRGSYEQYF
TGCGCCAGCAGCTTGTCAGGGAGTCTTCAGCGGGGCTCCTACGAGCAGTACTTC
>NA|NA|TRBJ2-1|TRBV11-3
CASSLTFSYNEQFF
TGTGCCAGCAGCCTCACTTTCTCCTACAATGAGCAGTTCTTC
>NA|NA|TRBJ2-7|TRBV27
CASSLVPAYEQYF
TGTGCCAGCAGTTTAGTCCCCGCCTACGAGCAGTACTTC
>NA|few|TRBJ1-4|TRBV6-1
CASSEARATNEKLFF
TGTGCCAGCAGTGAAGCGAGGGCAACTAATGAAAAACTGTTTTTT
>NA|NA|TRBJ2-2|TRBV7-8
CASSSRDFFPGELFF
TGTGCCAGCAGCTCCCGGGACTTTTTCCCCGGGGAGCTGTTTTTT
>NA|NA|TRBJ1-1|TRBV18
CASSPPQGGGTEAFF
TGTGCCAGCTCACCTCCACAGGGTGGTGGCACTGAAGCTTTCTTT
>TRBD2|few|TRBJ2-7|TRBV5-1
CASSLGTSGLSYEQYF
TGCGCCAGCAGCTTGGGGACTAGCGGGCTCTCCTACGAGCAGTACTTC
>NA|NA|TRBJ2-1|TRBV11-2
CASSWGDSYNEQFF
TGTGCCAGCAGCTGGGGGGACTCCTACAATGAGCAGTTCTTC
>NA|NA|TRBJ1-3|TRBV7-6
CASSQGLNTIYF
TGTGCCAGCAGCCAGGGGTTGAACACCATATATTTT
>NA|NA|TRBJ1-1|TRBV5-1
CASSPGRVNTEAFF
TGCGCCAGCAGCCCGGGGAGGGTGAACACTGAAGCTTTCTTT
>NA|once|TRBJ2-7|TRBV6-5
CASSWGGPYEQYF
TGTGCCAGCAGTTGGGGGGGGCCCTACGAGCAGTACTTC
>NA|NA|TRBJ2-3|TRBV30
CAFGEGTQYF
TGTGCCTTCGGCGAGGGTACGCAGTATTTT
>NA|NA|TRBJ1-4|TRBV6-5
CASSSGGIGEKLFF
TGTGCCAGCAGCTCTGGAGGAATAGGTGAAAAACTGTTTTTT
>TRBD2|NA|TRBJ2-7|TRBV27
CASTRGLAGTYEQYF
TGTGCCAGCACCAGGGGACTAGCGGGTACCTACGAGCAGTACTTC
>TRBD2|NA|TRBJ2-7|TRBV5-1
CASSLGTSASSYEQYF
TGCGCCAGCAGCTTGGGCACTAGCGCGAGCTCCTACGAGCAGTACTTC
>NA|NA|TRBJ1-5|TRBV18
CASSPDTNSNQPQHF
TGTGCCAGCTCACCGGACACAAATAGCAATCAGCCCCAGCATTTT
>NA|NA|TRBJ1-4|TRBV6-1
CASSVNGGTNEKLFF
TGTGCCAGCAGCGTGAATGGGGGGACTAATGAAAAACTGTTTTTT
>TRBD1|NA|TRBJ1-2|TRBV19
CASSYRDSYGYTF
TGTGCCAGTAGTTACCGGGACAGCTATGGCTACACCTTC
>NA|NA|TRBJ1-2|TRBV5-1
CASSSRGSTNYGYTF
TGCGCCAGCAGTTCTCGGGGGTCTACTAACTATGGCTACACCTTC
>NA|NA|TRBJ2-5|TRBV5-6
CANSFDTQETQYF
TGTGCCAACAGTTTCGACACCCAAGAGACCCAGTACTTC
>NA|NA|TRBJ1-1|TRBV25-1
CASSELGRLNTEAFF
TGTGCCAGCAGTGAATTGGGCAGATTGAACACTGAAGCTTTCTTT
>NA|NA|TRBJ1-1|TRBV10-3
CAISGTPNTEAFF
TGTGCCATCAGCGGGACACCGAACACTGAAGCTTTCTTT
>TRBD1|NA|TRBJ1-6|TRBV6-6
CASRDRVDSPLHF
TGTGCCAGCAGGGACAGGGTGGATTCCCCCCTCCACTTT
>NA|NA|TRBJ1-3|TRBV11-2
CASSPGGKGSGNTIYF
TGTGCCAGCAGCCCAGGCGGGAAGGGGTCTGGAAACACCATATATTTT
>NA|NA|TRBJ2-7|TRBV7-7
CASSLAPSEEQYF
TGTGCCAGCAGCTTAGCGCCTTCGGAGGAGCAGTACTTC
>NA|NA|TRBJ2-1|TRBV9
CASSAGLLDEQFF
TGTGCCAGCAGCGCGGGACTCCTGGATGAGCAGTTCTTC
>NA|NA|TRBJ1-1|TRBV5-1
CASSLIPGATEAFF
TGCGCCAGCAGCTTAATTCCAGGGGCTACTGAAGCTTTCTTT
>NA|NA|TRBJ2-3|TRBV25-1
CASTEHPPPDTQYF
TGTGCCAGCACCGAACATCCCCCCCCAGATACGCAGTATTTT
>TRBD1|NA|TRBJ2-3|TRBV10-1
CASPAGTGGTDTQYF
TGCGCCAGTCCCGCCGGGACAGGGGGGACAGATACGCAGTATTTT
>TRBD2|NA|TRBJ2-7|TRBV10-2
CASSPTQGTRGVEQYF
TGCGCCAGCAGTCCGACTCAGGGGACTAGAGGTGTCGAGCAGTACTTC
>TRBD2|NA|TRBJ2-3|TRBV7-6
CASSLGTSGDTQYF
TGTGCCAGCAGCCTCGGGACTAGTGGCGATACGCAGTATTTT
>TRBD1|NA|TRBJ1-3|TRBV27
CASSLSLGTAFGNTIYF
TGTGCCAGCAGTTTGTCACTGGGGACAGCCTTCGGAAACACCATATATTTT
>TRBD2|NA|TRBJ2-5|TRBV5-1
CASSLGASGQETQYF
TGCGCCAGCAGCTTGGGGGCTAGCGGCCAAGAGACCCAGTACTTC